The 14 T cell receptor beta chains reported below all come from one sample, sequenced in a study of graft-versus-host responses after intestinal transplantation. Produced via immunoSEQ multiplex PCR; TCRdb's table is partial and in-frame only. The sample has 70,000 to 100,000 clones, about 89% seen once. Their target antigens are unknown. The source material was unstimulated CD4+ T cells sorted from spleen or lymph node cells, sampled before intestinal transplant. The source is a human donor who received an intestinal transplant.

This sequence joins TRBV12-5 and TRBJ1-2, with D maybe TRBD1 (5 bases). Germline V gene sequence: CDR1 LGHNT, CDR2 FRNRAP. The CDR3 has 16 amino acids. Trimming cost V 4 bases and J 6 bases, with 21 bases left between them. CDR3 in amino acids: CASGSDPSGLPNGYTF. The CDR3 DNA sequence: TGTGCTAGTGGTTCAGACCCGTCGGGACTGCCCAATGGCTACACCTTC.

This clone was detected only a few times. The chain recombines TRBV6-1 with TRBJ2-7; 7 bases match TRBD1. Germline values: CDR1 MNHNS, CDR2 SASEGT. V was pared by 7 bases and J by 3 bases, with 9 bases of the junction left unmatched. The CDR3 has 14 residues. CDR3 region: CASNDRARGYEQYF. CDR3 DNA sequence: TGTGCCAGCAACGACAGGGCCAGAGGCTACGAGCAGTACTTC.

The chain is built from TRBV30 and TRBJ2-5, with D perhaps TRBD2 (7 bases). The germline V and J ends were trimmed by 0 bases and 2 bases, with 13 bases remaining between them. CDR1 GTSNPN and CDR2 SVGIG come from the germline V gene (reference sequence). The CDR3 consists of 15 residues. CDR3 DNA sequence: TGTGCCTGGAGTGTAGGGGGGCGGGGGCAAGAGACCCAGTACTTC. Residues: CAWSVGGRGQETQYF. Variable domain in full (rest from reference TRBV30 and TRBJ2-5): SQTIHQWPATLVQPVGSPLSLECTVEGTSNPNLYWYRQAAGRGLQLLFYSVGIGQISSEVPQNLSASRPQDRQFILSSKKLLLSDSGFYLCAWSVGGRGQETQYFGPGTRLLVL.

The V gene is TRBV5-6, the J gene TRBJ2-5, with 9 bases lining up with TRBD2. The ends lost 1 base at V and 5 bases at J; junction bases unmatched: 9. The CDR3 contains 16 residues. Germline lookup yields CDR1 SGHDT and CDR2 YYEEEE. The CDR3 region has the DNA TGTGCCAGCAGCTTGTGGTTAGCGGGAGTACGGGAGACCCAGTACTTC. As protein: CASSLWLAGVRETQYF.

The rearrangement uses TRBV7-9 and TRBJ1-1; 8 bases are a match to TRBD1. Losses at the gene ends were 7 bases for V and 11 bases for J; bases not matched to a gene: 9. Germline V CDR1 and CDR2: SEHNR, FQNEAQ (reference sequence). This CDR3 is built from 12 residues. The CDR3 here is CASNYQGARAFF. The CDR3 nucleotides read TGTGCCAGCAACTATCAGGGGGCGCGGGCTTTCTTT.

This clone has just a few counts. This rearrangement joins TRBV7-8 to TRBJ2-3; D uncertain. The CDR3 has 13 amino acids. V was clipped by 5 bases and J by 4 bases, with 10 bases between them. Germline lookup yields CDR1 SGHVS and CDR2 FQNEAQ. CDR3 sequence reads: CASSLLPPDTQYF. CDR3 in DNA: TGTGCCAGCAGCCTGCTACCCCCAGATACGCAGTATTTT.

The chain carries TRBV30 and TRBJ1-4, with D perhaps TRBD1 (5 bases). This CDR3 is built from 16 residues. Trimming cost V 8 bases and J 8 bases, with 27 bases left between them. Germline V gene lookup returns CDR1 GTSNPN and CDR2 SVGIG (reference sequence). The CDR3 DNA is TGTGCCCTGGTCCGGCAGGGTAGTATCGCCCTCGAAAAACTGTTTTTT. This translates into CALVRQGSIALEKLFF.

The V and J genes are TRBV5-1 and TRBJ1-1, with D perhaps TRBD1 (5 bases). CDR3 size: 14 residues. The germline V gene has CDR1 SGHRS and CDR2 YFSETQ. Trimming shortened V by 0 bases and J by 3 bases, and 9 bases separated the two germline ends. CDR3 DNA: TGCGCCAGCAGCTTGGCCTCGGGGGACACTGAAGCTTTCTTT. Its protein product is CASSLASGDTEAFF.

The chain couples TRBV2 to TRBJ2-1, with 7 bases lining up with TRBD2. V lost 5 bases to trimming and J lost 7 bases; unmatched junction nucleotides: 2. The CDR3 extends over 12 amino acids. Germline values: CDR1 SNHLY, CDR2 FYNNEI. CDR3 residues: CASSRTRNEQFF. The CDR3 region has the DNA TGTGCCAGCAGTAGGACTAGAAATGAGCAGTTCTTC.

The CDR3 DNA sequence: TGTGCCAGCAGCCAAGATCCTACGAGATCTAACTATGGCTACACCTTC. Protein: CASSQDPTRSNYGYTF. The J gene is TRBJ1-2, the V gene TRBV4-2; D call uncertain. V was pared by 0 bases and J by 0 bases, with 11 bases between. This CDR3 is built from 16 residues. Germline loops: CDR1 LGHNA, CDR2 YNFKEQ.

There are a few counts of this clone. The rearrangement links TRBV19 to TRBJ1-2, with D uncertain. This CDR3 spans 13 amino acids. Germline CDR1 reads LNHDA; CDR2 reads SQIVND (reference sequence). V dropped 5 bases and J dropped 2 bases, with 9 bases sitting between them. For the CDR3, the DNA is TGTGCCAGTAGTCTAACAGTGAACTATGGCTACACCTTC. Its protein product is CASSLTVNYGYTF.

The chain carries TRBV10-3 and TRBJ1-4; the D gene is possibly TRBD1 (5 bases). Trimming took 5 bases from V and 4 from J, leaving 8 bases between them. The CDR3 spans 13 residues. Per germline, CDR1 ENHRY and CDR2 SYGVKD. CDR3 in amino acids: CAISPQGNEKLFF. The CDR3 DNA reads as TGTGCCATCAGTCCTCAGGGTAATGAAAAACTGTTTTTT.

This clone has a single count. The rearrangement links TRBV7-8 to TRBJ2-5, with TRBD1 matching 8 bases. The CDR3 runs 15 residues. The V and J ends lost 3 bases and 5 bases, in that order; junction bases with no gene match: 8. Per germline, CDR1 SGHVS and CDR2 FQNEAQ. CDR3 in DNA: TGTGCCAGCAGCTTCTCAGGGGGCTTGGGGGAGACCCAGTACTTC. It specifies CASSFSGGLGETQYF.

This clone counts as medium-sized. The genes are TRBV7-3 and TRBJ2-7; 8 positions match TRBD1. This CDR3 region has 15 residues. Germline assignment: CDR1 SGHTA and CDR2 FQGTGA. V trimming: 1 base; J trimming: 4 bases; junction bases outside the gene matches: 6. The CDR3 DNA reads TGTGCCAGCAGCTTAAAAGAGGACAGGGTTTACGAGCAGTACTTC. Its translation is CASSLKEDRVYEQYF.